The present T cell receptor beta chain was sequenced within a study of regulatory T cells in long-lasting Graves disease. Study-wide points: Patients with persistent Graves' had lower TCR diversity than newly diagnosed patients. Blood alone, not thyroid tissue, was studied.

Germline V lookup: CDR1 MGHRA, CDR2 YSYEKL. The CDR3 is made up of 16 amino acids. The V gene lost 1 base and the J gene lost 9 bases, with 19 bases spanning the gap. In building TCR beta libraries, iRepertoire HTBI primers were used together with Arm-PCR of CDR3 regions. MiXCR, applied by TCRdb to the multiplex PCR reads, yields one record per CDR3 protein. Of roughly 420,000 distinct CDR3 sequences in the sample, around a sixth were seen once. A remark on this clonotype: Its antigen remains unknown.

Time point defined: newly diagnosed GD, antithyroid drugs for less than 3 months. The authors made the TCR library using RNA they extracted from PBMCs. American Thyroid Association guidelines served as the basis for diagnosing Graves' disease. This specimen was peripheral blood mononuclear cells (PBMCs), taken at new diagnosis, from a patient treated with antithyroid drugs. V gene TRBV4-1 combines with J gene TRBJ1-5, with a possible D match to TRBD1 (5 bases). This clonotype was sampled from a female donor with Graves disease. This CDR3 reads CASSQGLGEIGGPQHF. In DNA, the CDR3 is TGCGCCAGCAGCCAAGGTCTAGGAGAAATCGGGGGGCCCCAGCATTTT.